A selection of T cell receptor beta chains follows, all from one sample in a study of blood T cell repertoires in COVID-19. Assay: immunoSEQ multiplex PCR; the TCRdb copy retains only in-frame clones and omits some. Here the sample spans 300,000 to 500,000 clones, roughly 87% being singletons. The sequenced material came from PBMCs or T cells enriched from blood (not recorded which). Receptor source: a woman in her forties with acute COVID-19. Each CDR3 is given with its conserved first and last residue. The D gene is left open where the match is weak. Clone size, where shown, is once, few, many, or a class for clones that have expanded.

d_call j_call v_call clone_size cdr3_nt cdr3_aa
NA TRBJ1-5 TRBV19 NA TGTGCCAGTAGTATCCTGCAGACTAATCAGCCCCAGCATTTT CASSILQTNQPQHF
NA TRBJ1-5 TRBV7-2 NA TGTGCCAGCAGCAAAACAGGGAATAGCAATCAGCCCCAGCATTTT CASSKTGNSNQPQHF
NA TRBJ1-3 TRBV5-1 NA TGCGCCAGCAGCTTGGACGGGGGGAACACCATATATTTT CASSLDGGNTIYF
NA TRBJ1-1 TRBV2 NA TGTGCCAGCAGCCTTTTCGGGGGGGGCACTGAAGCTTTCTTT CASSLFGGGTEAFF
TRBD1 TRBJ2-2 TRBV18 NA TGTGCCAGCTCTCGCACTACTTTGACAGGGGCCAACACCGGGGAGCTGTTTTTT CASSRTTLTGANTGELFF
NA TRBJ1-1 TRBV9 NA TGTGCCAGCAGCGTAGACGGGAGGACTGAAGCTTTCTTT CASSVDGRTEAFF
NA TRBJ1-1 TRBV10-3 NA TGTGCCATCAGTCTGGGCCGGAACACTGAAGCTTTCTTT CAISLGRNTEAFF
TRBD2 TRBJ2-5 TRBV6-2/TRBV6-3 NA TGTGCCAGCAGTTACTCGAAGGTTATAGCGGGGGGGCAAGAGACCCAGTACTTC CASSYSKVIAGGQETQYF
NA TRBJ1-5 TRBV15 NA TGTGCCACCAGCAGAGAGGCTAGTAATCAGCCCCAGCATTTT CATSREASNQPQHF
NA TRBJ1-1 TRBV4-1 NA TGCGCCAGCAGCCAAGAGAGGGCGGGGCTCAAACTCGGTTTCTTT CASSQERAGLKLGFF
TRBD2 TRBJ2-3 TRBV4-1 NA TGCGCCAGCAGCCCGGGAGTACTAGCGGGGGGGATTAAAACAGATACGCAGTATTTT CASSPGVLAGGIKTDTQYF
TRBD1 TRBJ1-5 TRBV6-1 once TGTGCCAGCAGTGCAACGTTGACAGGGGTGGTTCAGCCCCAGCATTTT CASSATLTGVVQPQHF
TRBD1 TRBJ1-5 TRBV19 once TGTGCCAGTAGTAAAGGGACAGGGGGACACCAGCCCCAGCATTTT CASSKGTGGHQPQHF
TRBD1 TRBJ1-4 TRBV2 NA TGTGCCAGCAGCTGGACAGGGGGCGATGAAAAACTGTTTTTT CASSWTGGDEKLFF
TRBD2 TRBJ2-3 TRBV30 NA TGTGCCTGGAACCCAGGGACTAGCGGGGCAGGGATAGATACGCAGTATTTT CAWNPGTSGAGIDTQYF
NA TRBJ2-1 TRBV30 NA TGTGCCGTTGAATTCGCTAGGAAGTACAATGAGCAGTTCTTC CAVEFARKYNEQFF
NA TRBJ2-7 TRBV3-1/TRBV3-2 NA TGTGCCAGCAGCCAAGATCGCTACGAGCAGTACTTC CASSQDRYEQYF
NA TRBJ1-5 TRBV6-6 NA TGTGCCAGCTTGAGGGAGAGGGCGGGTTACAATCAGCCCCAGCATTTT CASLRERAGYNQPQHF
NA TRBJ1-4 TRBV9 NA TGTGCCAGCAGCGTTTTGGTTGTGGACATCCATGAAAAACTGTTTTTT CASSVLVVDIHEKLFF
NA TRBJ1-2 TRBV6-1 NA TGTGCCAGCAGTGAAGCCGCCCGGGGTGGACATGGCTACACCTTC CASSEAARGGHGYTF
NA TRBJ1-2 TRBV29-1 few TGCAGCGTCGAGAACCAGGACAGCGTGATCTATGGCTACACCTTC CSVENQDSVIYGYTF
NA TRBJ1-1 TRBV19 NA TGTGCCAGTAGTCCCTTCGGGGGGGTCACTGAAGCTTTCTTT CASSPFGGVTEAFF
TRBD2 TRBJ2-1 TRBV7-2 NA TGTGCCAGCAGCTCCCGGACTAGCGGAGGGGCCTCCTACAATGAGCAGTTCTTC CASSSRTSGGASYNEQFF
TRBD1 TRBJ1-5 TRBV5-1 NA TGCGCCAGCAGCCCTGGGACAGGTAACAATCAGCCCCAGCATTTT CASSPGTGNNQPQHF
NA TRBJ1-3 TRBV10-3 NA TGTGCCATCCGGGACATAAACTCTGGAAACACCATATATTTT CAIRDINSGNTIYF
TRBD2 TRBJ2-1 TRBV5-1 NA TGCGCCAGCAGCTTGACTAGCGGGGGGTTAATCAATGAGCAGTTCTTC CASSLTSGGLINEQFF
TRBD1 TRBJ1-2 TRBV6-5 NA TGTGCCAGCAGTTACGGGGGACAGCTCTATGGCTACACCTTC CASSYGGQLYGYTF
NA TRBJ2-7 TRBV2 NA TGTGCCAGCAGCGATGACAGTAACTCTAACGAGCAGTACTTC CASSDDSNSNEQYF
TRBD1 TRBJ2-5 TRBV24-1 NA TGTGCCACCAGTGATCCACCAGACCAGGGGGCCGAGACCCAGTACTTC CATSDPPDQGAETQYF
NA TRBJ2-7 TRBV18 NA TGTGCCAGCTCACCAGCGGTCGGTGTGGACGAGCAGTACTTC CASSPAVGVDEQYF
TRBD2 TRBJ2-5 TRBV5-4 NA TGTGCCAGCAGCCCGCCTTACACTAGCGGGGGATCCGGGACCCAGTACTTC CASSPPYTSGGSGTQYF
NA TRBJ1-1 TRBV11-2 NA TGTGCCAGCAGCTTAGCGGGGACAGAAGCTTTCTTT CASSLAGTEAFF
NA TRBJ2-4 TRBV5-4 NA TGTGCCAGCAGCTTGGAGGGGGGGATTGGGGCCAAAAACATTCAGTACTTC CASSLEGGIGAKNIQYF
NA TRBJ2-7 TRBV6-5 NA TGTGCCAGCAGGTCGTTCTACGAGCAGTACTTC CASRSFYEQYF
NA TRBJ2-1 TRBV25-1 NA TGTGCCAGCAGAACGGGGAGCTCCTACAATGAGCAGTTCTTC CASRTGSSYNEQFF
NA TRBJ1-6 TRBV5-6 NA TGTGCCAGCAGCTTGGGCGGGGACTCACCCCTCCACTTT CASSLGGDSPLHF
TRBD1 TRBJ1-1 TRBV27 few TGTGCCAGCAGTCCAACGAAACTCAGGGGGCAAACTGAAGCTTTCTTT CASSPTKLRGQTEAFF
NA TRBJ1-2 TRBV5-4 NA TGTGCCAGCAGCCCTGGTTGGGGCGGAGCCTATGGCTACACCTTC CASSPGWGGAYGYTF
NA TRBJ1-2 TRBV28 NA TGTGCCAGCAGCCTCACAGGGCCCTATGGCTACACCTTC CASSLTGPYGYTF
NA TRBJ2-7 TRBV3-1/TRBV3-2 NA TGTGCCAGCAGGGGGCTCCACGAGCAGTACTTC CASRGLHEQYF
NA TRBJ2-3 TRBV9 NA TGTGCCAGCAGCGTAGGGCAAACAGATACGCAGTATTTT CASSVGQTDTQYF
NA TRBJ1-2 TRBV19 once TGTGCCAGTAGTACGCAAACGAGTCTTGGTGGCTACACCTTC CASSTQTSLGGYTF
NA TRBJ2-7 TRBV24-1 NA TGTGCCACCAGTGATTTAACAGGGTACGAGCAGTACTTC CATSDLTGYEQYF
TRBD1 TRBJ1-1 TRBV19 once TGTGCCAGCAGGGACAGGGGGAACACTGAAGCTTTCTTT CASRDRGNTEAFF
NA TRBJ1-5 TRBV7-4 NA TGTGCCAGCAGCTTTTGCGGCGTCAGCCAGCCCCAGCATTTT CASSFCGVSQPQHF
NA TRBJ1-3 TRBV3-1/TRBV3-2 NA TGTGCCAGCAGAGGACAACTCGCCGAGAACACCATATATTTT CASRGQLAENTIYF
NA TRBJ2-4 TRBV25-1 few TGTGCCAGCAGTGAGGGAGGAGCCTCCCTTGGGGCCAAAAACATTCAGTACTTC CASSEGGASLGAKNIQYF